The clone carrying this TCR beta chain was recorded a few times. Additional DNA sequences in this sample encode the identical CDR3. The CDR3 sequence is 13 residues long. Germline CDR1 reads SEHNR; CDR2 reads FQNEAQ (reference sequence). Trimming stripped 5 bases from V and 0 bases from J, with 7 bases between. These data are taken from a study of beta chain features in type 1 diabetes. Study at large: The patient and healthy donor groups were comparable for age, gender and cell yields.

The entirety of the isolated RNA underwent reverse transcription, so expressed TCRB transcripts were sequenced. Here immunoSEQ multiplex PCR was the method, and the copy in TCRdb shows in-frame clones only, minus some. Here the sample spans about 900,000 clones, roughly 16% being singletons. Input material: naive CD4+ T cells from blood. The origin of this receptor is a woman under 30 in good health. The V call is TRBV7-9, the J call TRBJ1-1, with no clear D. This CDR3 reads CASSPSVNTEAFF. The CDR3 DNA sequence: TGTGCCAGCAGCCCCTCAGTGAACACTGAAGCTTTCTTT.